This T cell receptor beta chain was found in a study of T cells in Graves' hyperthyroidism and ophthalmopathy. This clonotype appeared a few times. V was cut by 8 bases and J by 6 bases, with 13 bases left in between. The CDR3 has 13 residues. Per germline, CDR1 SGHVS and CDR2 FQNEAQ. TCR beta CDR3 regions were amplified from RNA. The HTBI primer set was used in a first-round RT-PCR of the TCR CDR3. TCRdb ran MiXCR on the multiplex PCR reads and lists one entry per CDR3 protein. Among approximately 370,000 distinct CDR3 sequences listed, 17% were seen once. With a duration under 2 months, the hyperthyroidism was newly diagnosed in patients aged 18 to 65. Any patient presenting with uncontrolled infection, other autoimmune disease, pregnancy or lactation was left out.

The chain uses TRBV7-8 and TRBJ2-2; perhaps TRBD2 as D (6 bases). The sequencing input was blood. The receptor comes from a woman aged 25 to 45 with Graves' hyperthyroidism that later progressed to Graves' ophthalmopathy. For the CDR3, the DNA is TGTGCCAGCCGCGCGCGGGAATCCGGGGAGCTGTTTTTT. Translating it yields CASRARESGELFF.